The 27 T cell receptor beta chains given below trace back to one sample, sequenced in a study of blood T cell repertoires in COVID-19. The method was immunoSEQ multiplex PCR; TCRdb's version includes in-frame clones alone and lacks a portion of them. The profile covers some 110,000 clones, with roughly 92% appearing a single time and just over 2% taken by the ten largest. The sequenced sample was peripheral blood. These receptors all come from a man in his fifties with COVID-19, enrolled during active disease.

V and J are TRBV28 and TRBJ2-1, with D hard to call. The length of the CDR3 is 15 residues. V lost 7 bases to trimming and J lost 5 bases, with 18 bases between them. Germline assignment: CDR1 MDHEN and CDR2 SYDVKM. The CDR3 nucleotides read TGTGCCAGCACCACTGACGGGTTTTGGGACAATGAGCAGTTCTTC. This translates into CASTTDGFWDNEQFF.

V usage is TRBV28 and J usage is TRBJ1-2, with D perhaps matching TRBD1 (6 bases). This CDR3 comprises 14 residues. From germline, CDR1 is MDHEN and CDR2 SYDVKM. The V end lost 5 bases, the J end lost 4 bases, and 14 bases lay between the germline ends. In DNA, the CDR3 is TGTGCCAGCAGTAGTCGGGGGGCTGTCTATGGCTACACCTTC. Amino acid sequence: CASSSRGAVYGYTF.

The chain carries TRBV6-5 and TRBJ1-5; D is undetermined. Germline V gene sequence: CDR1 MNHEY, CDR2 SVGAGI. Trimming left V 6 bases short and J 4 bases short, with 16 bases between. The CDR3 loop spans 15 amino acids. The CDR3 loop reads CASSSRPGENQPQHF. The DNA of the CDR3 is TGTGCCAGCAGCTCCCGACCTGGGGAGAATCAGCCCCAGCATTTT.

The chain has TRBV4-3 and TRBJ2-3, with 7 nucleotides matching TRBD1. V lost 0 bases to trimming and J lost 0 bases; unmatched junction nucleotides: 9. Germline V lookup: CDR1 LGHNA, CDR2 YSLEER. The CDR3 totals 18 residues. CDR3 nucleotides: TGCGCCAGCAGCCAAGATCTTGGGACAGCACCTAGCACAGATACGCAGTATTTT. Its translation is CASSQDLGTAPSTDTQYF.

The CDR3 nucleotides read TGTGCCAGCAGCCCTGAACAGGCGAACACCGGGGAGCTGTTTTTT. The encoded protein is CASSPEQANTGELFF. The V and J genes are TRBV14 and TRBJ2-2, with D tentatively TRBD1 (5 bases). Germline-derived CDR1 and CDR2 are SGHDN and FVKESK. The CDR3 totals 15 residues. V lost 4 bases to trimming and J lost 0 bases, with 9 bases between them. Full variable domain (missing parts from reference TRBV14 and TRBJ2-2): EAGVTQFPSHSVIEKGQTVTLRCDPISGHDNLYWYRRVMGKEIKFLLHFVKESKQDESGMPNNRFLAERTGGTYSTLKVQPAELEDSGVYFCASSPEQANTGELFFGEGSRLTVL.

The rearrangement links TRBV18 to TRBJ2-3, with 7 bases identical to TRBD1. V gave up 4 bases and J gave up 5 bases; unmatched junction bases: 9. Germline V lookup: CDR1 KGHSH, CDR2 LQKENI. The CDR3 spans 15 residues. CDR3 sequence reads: CASSRSEGAGDTQYF. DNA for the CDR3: TGTGCCAGCTCACGCAGCGAGGGGGCTGGAGATACGCAGTATTTT.

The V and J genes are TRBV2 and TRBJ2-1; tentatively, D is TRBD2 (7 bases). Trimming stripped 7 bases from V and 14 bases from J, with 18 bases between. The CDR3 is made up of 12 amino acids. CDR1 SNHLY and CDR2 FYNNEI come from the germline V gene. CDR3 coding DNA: TGTGCCAGCACCCTGAGAGGGGGGAGGGAGTTCTTC. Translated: CASTLRGGREFF.

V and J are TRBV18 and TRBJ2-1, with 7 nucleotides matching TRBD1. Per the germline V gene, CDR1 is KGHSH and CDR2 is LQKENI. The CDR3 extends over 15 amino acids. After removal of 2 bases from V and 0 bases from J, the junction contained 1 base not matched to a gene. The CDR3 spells CASSPRGPSYNEQFF. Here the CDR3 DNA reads TGTGCCAGCTCACCAAGGGGGCCCTCCTACAATGAGCAGTTCTTC.

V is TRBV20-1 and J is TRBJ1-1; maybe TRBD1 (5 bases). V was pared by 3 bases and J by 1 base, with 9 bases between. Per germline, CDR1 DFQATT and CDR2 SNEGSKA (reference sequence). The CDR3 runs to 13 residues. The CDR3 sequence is CSASKDTNTEAFF. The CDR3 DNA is TGCAGTGCTAGTAAGGACACGAACACTGAAGCTTTCTTT.

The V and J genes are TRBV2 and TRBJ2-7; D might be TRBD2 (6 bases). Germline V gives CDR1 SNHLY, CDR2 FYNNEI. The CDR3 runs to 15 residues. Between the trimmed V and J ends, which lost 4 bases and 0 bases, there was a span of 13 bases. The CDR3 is CASSGPTSISYEQYV. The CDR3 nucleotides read TGTGCCAGCAGTGGTCCTACTAGCATCTCCTACGAGCAGTACGTC.

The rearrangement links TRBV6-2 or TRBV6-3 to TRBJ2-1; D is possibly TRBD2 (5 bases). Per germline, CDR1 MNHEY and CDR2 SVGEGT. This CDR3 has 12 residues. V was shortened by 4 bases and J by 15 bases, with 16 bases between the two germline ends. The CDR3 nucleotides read TGTGCCAGCAGTTTCACCCAGAGGGAATGGTTCTTC. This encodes CASSFTQREWFF.

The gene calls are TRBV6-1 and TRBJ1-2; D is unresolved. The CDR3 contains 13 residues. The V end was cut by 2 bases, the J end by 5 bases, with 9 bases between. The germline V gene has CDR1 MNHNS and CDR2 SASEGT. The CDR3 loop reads CASSEQPGYGYTF. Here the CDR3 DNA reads TGTGCCAGCAGTGAACAGCCGGGATATGGCTACACCTTC.

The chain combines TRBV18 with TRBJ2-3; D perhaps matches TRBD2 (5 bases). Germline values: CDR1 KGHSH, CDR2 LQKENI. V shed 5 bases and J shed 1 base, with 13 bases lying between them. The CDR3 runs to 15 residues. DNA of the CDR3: TGTGCCAGCTCAGGCTTAGGAGCGGGCACAGATACGCAGTATTTT. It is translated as CASSGLGAGTDTQYF.

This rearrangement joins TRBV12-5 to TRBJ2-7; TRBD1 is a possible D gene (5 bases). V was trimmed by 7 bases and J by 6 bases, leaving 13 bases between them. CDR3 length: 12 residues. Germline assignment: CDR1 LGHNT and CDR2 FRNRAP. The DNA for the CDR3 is TGTGCTAGTGCGGCAGGGTTGAGCGAGCAGTACTTC. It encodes CASAAGLSEQYF.

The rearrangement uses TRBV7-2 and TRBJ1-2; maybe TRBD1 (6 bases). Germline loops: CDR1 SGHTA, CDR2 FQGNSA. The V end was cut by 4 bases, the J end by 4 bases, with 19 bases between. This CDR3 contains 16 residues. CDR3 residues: CASSSYLGGAGYGYTF. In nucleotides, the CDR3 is TGTGCCAGCAGCTCTTACCTGGGGGGGGCTGGCTATGGCTACACCTTC.

The CDR3 DNA sequence: TGTGCCAGTAGTATAAAGGACGTAGGGGACAGGGGAATGGGCAATCAGCCCCAGCATTTT. It codes for CASSIKDVGDRGMGNQPQHF. The chain uses TRBV19 and TRBJ1-5, with 10 bases matching TRBD1. V lost 2 bases and J lost 2; bases outside the gene matches: 15. The CDR3 loop spans 20 amino acids. CDR1 and CDR2 (germline): LNHDA, SQIVND (reference sequence).

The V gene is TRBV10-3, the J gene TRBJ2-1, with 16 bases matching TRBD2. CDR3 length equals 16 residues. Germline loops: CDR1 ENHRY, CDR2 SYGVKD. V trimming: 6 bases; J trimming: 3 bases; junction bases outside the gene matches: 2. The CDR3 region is CAISGTSGRVYNEQFF. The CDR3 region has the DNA TGTGCCATCAGCGGGACTAGCGGGAGGGTCTACAATGAGCAGTTCTTC.

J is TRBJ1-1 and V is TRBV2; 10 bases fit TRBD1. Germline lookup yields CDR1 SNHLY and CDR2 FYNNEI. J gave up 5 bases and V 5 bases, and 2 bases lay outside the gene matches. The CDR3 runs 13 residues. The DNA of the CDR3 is TGTGCCAGCAGTAGACAGGGGGCAACTGAAGCTTTCTTT. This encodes CASSRQGATEAFF.

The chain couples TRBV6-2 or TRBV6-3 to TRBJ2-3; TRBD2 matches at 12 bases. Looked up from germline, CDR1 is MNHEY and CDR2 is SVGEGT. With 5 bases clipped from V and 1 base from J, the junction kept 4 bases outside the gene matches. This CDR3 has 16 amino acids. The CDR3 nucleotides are TGTGCCAGCAGTGCGGGACTAGCGGGCCGCACAGATACGCAGTATTTT. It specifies CASSAGLAGRTDTQYF.

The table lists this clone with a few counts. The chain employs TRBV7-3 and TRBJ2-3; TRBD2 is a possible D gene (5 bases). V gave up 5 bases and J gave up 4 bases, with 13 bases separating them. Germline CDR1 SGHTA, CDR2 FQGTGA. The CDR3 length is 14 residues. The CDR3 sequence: CASSPQEGSDTQYF. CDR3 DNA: TGTGCCAGCAGCCCCCAAGAGGGATCAGATACGCAGTATTTT. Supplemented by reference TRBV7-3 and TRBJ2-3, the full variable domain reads GAGVSQTPSNKVTEKGKYVELRCDPISGHTALYWYRQSLGQGPEFLIYFQGTGAADDSGLPNDRFFAVRPEGSVSTLKIQRTERGDSAVYLCASSPQEGSDTQYFGPGTRLTVL.

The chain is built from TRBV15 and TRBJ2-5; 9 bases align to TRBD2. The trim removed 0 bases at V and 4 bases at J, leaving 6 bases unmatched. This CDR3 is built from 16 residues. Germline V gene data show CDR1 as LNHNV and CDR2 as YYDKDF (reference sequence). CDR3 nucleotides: TGTGCCACCAGCAGAGATAGTAGCGGGAGCGGAGAGACCCAGTACTTC. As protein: CATSRDSSGSGETQYF.

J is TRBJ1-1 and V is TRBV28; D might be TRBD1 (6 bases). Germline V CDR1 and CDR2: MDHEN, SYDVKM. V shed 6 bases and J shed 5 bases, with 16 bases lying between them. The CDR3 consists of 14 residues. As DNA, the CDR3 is TGTGCCAGCAGACCGCCCGGGGGGCTTACTGAAGCTTTCTTT. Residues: CASRPPGGLTEAFF.

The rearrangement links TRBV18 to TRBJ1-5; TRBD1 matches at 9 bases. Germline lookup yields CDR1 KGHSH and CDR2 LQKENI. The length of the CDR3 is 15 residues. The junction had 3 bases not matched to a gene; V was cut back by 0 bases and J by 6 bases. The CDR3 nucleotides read TGTGCCAGCTCACCACCGGGACAGGGTCGTCAGCCCCAGCATTTT. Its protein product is CASSPPGQGRQPQHF. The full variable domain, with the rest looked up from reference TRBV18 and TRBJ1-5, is NAGVMQNPRHLVRRRGQEARLRCSPMKGHSHVYWYRQLPEEGLKFMVYLQKENIIDESGMPKERFSAEFPKEGPSILRIQQVVRGDSAAYFCASSPPGQGRQPQHFGDGTRLSIL.

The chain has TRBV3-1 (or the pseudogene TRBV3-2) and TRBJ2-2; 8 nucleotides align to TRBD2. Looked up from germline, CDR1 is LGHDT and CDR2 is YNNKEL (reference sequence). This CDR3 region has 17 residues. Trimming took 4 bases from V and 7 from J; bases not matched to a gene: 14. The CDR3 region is CASSLAEIFREGGELFF. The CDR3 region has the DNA TGTGCCAGCAGCCTGGCAGAAATCTTCCGGGAGGGCGGGGAGCTGTTTTTT.

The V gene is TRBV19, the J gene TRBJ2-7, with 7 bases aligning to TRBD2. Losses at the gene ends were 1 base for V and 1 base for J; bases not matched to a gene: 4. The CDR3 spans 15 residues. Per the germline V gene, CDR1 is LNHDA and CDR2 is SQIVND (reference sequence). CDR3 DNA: TGTGCCAGTAGTATAGCGCTAGCGGATTCCTACGAGCAGTACTTC. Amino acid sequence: CASSIALADSYEQYF. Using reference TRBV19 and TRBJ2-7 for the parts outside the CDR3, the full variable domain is DGGITQSPKYLFRKEGQNVTLSCEQNLNHDAMYWYRQDPGQGLRLIYYSQIVNDFQKGDIAEGYSVSREKKESFPLTVTSAQKNPTAFYLCASSIALADSYEQYFGPGTRLTVT.

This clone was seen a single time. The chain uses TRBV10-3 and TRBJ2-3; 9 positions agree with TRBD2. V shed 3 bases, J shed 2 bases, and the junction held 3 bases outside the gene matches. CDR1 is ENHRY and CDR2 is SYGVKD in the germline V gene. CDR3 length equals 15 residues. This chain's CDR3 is CAISDLAGYTDTQYF. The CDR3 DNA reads TGTGCCATCAGTGATCTAGCGGGATACACAGATACGCAGTATTTT.

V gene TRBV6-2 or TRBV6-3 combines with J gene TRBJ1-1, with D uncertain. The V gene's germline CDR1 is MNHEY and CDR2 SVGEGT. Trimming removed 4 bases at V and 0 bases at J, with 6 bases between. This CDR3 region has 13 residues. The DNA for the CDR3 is TGTGCCAGCAGTTTTCAAATGAACACTGAAGCTTTCTTT. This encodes CASSFQMNTEAFF.